The text below deals with one T cell receptor (beta chain). Antigen: not known. These data originate in a study of T cell responses to AZD1222 COVID-19 vaccine. Study results and limitations: Just 5 to 7 AZD1222 recipients were seropositive at baseline. Possibly, clonal diversity was underestimated; donors were largely white British and included more females. Repertoires were obtained solely post-peak T cell response.

The CDR3 loop spans 15 amino acids. With 5 bases removed from V and 1 base from J, the gap between germline ends came to 14 bases. Germline CDR1 is MNHEY and CDR2 is SMNVEV (reference sequence). Sequencing was performed with immunoSEQ multiplex PCR; in TCRdb, only in-frame clones are kept and a portion is missing. This table holds about 150,000 clones, 75% to 90% found once. Second-dose recipients at about 4 or about 12 weeks were treated as one pooled group. This rearrangement joins TRBV27 to TRBJ1-1; no clear D gene. The sequence was collected from an adult who received the AZD1222 COVID-19 vaccine. The sample was peripheral blood, taken 28 days after the second AZD1222 dose. The CDR3 reads CASSVDAAWNTEAFF. The CDR3 nucleotides are TGTGCCAGCAGTGTGGATGCGGCATGGAACACTGAAGCTTTCTTT.